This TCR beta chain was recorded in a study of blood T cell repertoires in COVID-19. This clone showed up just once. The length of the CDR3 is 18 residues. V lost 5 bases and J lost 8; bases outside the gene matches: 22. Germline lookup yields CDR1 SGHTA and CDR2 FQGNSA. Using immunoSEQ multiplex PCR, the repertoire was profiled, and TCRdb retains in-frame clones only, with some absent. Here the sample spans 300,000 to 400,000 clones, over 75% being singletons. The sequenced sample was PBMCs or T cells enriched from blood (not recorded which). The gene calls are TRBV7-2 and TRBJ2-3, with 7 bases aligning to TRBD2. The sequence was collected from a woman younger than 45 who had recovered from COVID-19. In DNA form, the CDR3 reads TGTGCCAGCAGCGCGCGACGGGGGGAACCTTTACTCCCAAGTACGCAGTATTTT. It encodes CASSARRGEPLLPSTQYF. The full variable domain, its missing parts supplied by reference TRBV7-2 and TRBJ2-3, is GAGVSQSPSNKVTEKGKDVELRCDPISGHTALYWYRQSLGQGLEFLIYFQGNSAPDKSGLPSDRFSAERTGGSVSTLTIQRTQQEDSAVYLCASSARRGEPLLPSTQYFGPGTRLTVL.